There are many counts of the clone carrying this TCR beta chain. Antigen: not known. Each patient came to thyroid surgery without any prior treatment (of any kind). The data originate from a study of metastatic and nonmetastatic thyroid tumors. Study information: Where malignant and benign thyroid patients were concerned, repertoires were compared across blood and tumor or nodule tissue.

The authors' processing: The distant-metastasis classifier for papillary thyroid cancer was built from CDR3 differences across clinicopathological groups. TCRdb re-called the PCR reads via MiXCR. TCRdb, not the original authors, processed these V and J calls. Here the sample spans more than 35,000 clones, approximately 18% being singletons. Whole-study results and caveats: It was reportedly found that TCR beta diversity was significantly higher in malignant thyroid tumors than in benign nodules, a difference seen in both blood and tumor samples.

The receptor was isolated from a male donor with papillary thyroid cancer or a benign thyroid nodule (not recorded which). Some clones in this sample may be carry-over from other donors' samples. Sequences were obtained from blood.

The CDR3 is CASRHRDTSYNEQFF. CDR3 nucleotides: TGTGCCAGCAGGCACCGGGACACGAGCTACAATGAGCAGTTCTTC. The rearrangement uses TRBV5-5 and TRBJ2-1, with a possible D match to TRBD1 (6 bases). With 5 bases removed from V and 3 bases from J, the gap between germline ends came to 15 bases. Per the germline V gene, CDR1 is SGHKS and CDR2 is YYEKEE (reference sequence). This CDR3 spans 15 amino acids.